The present T cell receptor (beta chain) was sequenced within a study of PD-1 blockade in classical Hodgkin lymphoma. On the study more broadly: Each patient was given nivolumab 3 mg/kg through a vein every 2 weeks. Findings and limits, study-wide: Whoever responded completely had baseline diversity much like that seen in newly diagnosed patients.

Time point: cycle 4 day 1 (C4D1), after 6 weeks of nivolumab. Every patient relapsed after autologous stem cell transplantation, and brentuximab vedotin exposure varied. TCRdb keeps only in-frame clones here, not all; method: immunoSEQ multiplex PCR. The sample has roughly 18,000 clones, 80% seen once. The V and J ends lost 3 bases and 7 bases, in that order; junction bases with no gene match: 6. The CDR3 has 14 residues. Germline lookup yields CDR1 SGHTA and CDR2 FQGNSA. A note on this clone: The target antigen is unknown.

The sample in question was peripheral blood mononuclear cells (PBMCs), obtained before the fourth cycle of nivolumab. This TCR was recovered from a human donor with classical Hodgkin lymphoma. The genes are TRBV7-2 and TRBJ1-2, with 9 bases aligning to TRBD1. CDR3 nucleotide sequence: TGTGCCAGCAGCTTGACTACAGGGGGCGGTGGCTACACCTTC. It codes for CASSLTTGGGGYTF.